This T cell receptor beta chain was identified in a study of blood T cells in healthy people across ages. The use of a sample-barcoded 5' primer and a J-beta primer mix characterized a second PCR of roughly 7 to 12 cycles. TCRdb re-called the 5' RACE reads with MiXCR, one entry per CDR3 protein. The table lists some 1.4 million distinct CDR3 sequences, roughly 40% of them singletons. Study-level findings and limits: Whereas aged donors had fewer naive CD4+ cells, long-lived donors had more of them and higher diversity. PBMCs left unsorted prevented a conclusive naive versus antigen-experienced comparison. TCR beta diversity per million T cells fell roughly linearly with age.

This clonotype has only a few counts. As yet, its antigen is unknown. V lost 5 bases, J lost 5 bases, and 16 bases lay in between. Germline CDR1 is MNHEY and CDR2 is SMNVEV (reference sequence). CDR3 length equals 14 residues. Sequencing input: blood. The clonotype originates from a woman younger than 35 in good health. This chain uses TRBV27 with TRBJ2-7, with D possibly being TRBD1 or TRBD2 (5 bases each). As DNA, the CDR3 is TGTGCCAGCAGTCACCAGGGAACAGCGGACGAGCAGTACTTC. It encodes CASSHQGTADEQYF.